The 5 T cell receptor beta chains listed next were all sequenced from one sample in a study of identical twins. TCRdb reprocessed the 5' RACE reads with MiXCR, giving one entry per CDR3 protein. Of approximately 590,000 distinct CDR3 sequences in the sample, 7.5% to 10% were seen once. These same data were also listed under a study on yellow fever vaccine responses in identical twins.

Sequenced: PBMCs. These receptors all stem from a woman aged 18-30 years in good health.

This clonotype was counted a few times. This sequence joins TRBV2 and TRBJ2-3; D is ambiguous. The V gene lost 4 bases and the J gene lost 0 bases, with 14 bases spanning the gap. The CDR3 sequence is 16 residues long. CDR1 SNHLY and CDR2 FYNNEI come from the germline V gene. The CDR3 coding sequence is TGTGCCAGCAGTGCGGGCCTCTTTTCTAGCACAGATACGCAGTATTTT. Protein product: CASSAGLFSSTDTQYF. Full variable domain (rest looked up from reference TRBV2 and TRBJ2-3): EPEVTQTPSHQVTQMGQEVILRCVPISNHLYFYWYRQILGQKVEFLVSFYNNEISEKSEIFDDQFSVERPDGSNFTLKIRSTKLEDSAMYFCASSAGLFSSTDTQYFGPGTRLTVL.

The gene calls are TRBV7-9 and TRBJ1-1; D call uncertain. Deletions cut 3 bases from V and 4 bases from J, with 15 bases between. The germline V gene has CDR1 SEHNR and CDR2 FQNEAQ (reference sequence). This CDR3 has 15 amino acids. The CDR3 DNA reads TGTGCCAGCAGCTTCGCGGGCGGTGAGAGCACTGAAGCTTTCTTT. Residues: CASSFAGGESTEAFF.

For this clonotype: A read error is likely, as this CDR3 ends without the conserved phenylalanine or tryptophan. The chain joins TRBV29-1 to TRBJ2-3; TRBD2 aligns across 14 bases. The CDR3 runs to 21 residues. Unmatched junction bases numbered 23, after V lost 8 bases and J lost 1 base. Germline CDR1 is SQVTM and CDR2 is ANQGSEA. The CDR3 sequence is CSLTPGQEPGLAGGGTDTQYV. The CDR3 nucleotides read TGCAGCCTCACTCCGGGACAGGAGCCAGGACTAGCGGGAGGAGGCACAGATACGCAGTATGTT.

This clonotype was observed a handful of times. This rearrangement joins TRBV5-6 to TRBJ2-7; D uncertain. V dropped 0 bases and J dropped 2 bases, with 9 bases sitting between them. The germline V gene has CDR1 SGHDT and CDR2 YYEEEE. The CDR3 sequence is 14 residues long. CDR3: CASSLEQVTYEQYF. The DNA for the CDR3 is TGTGCCAGCAGCTTGGAGCAGGTTACCTACGAGCAGTACTTC.

The J gene is TRBJ2-1, the V gene TRBV20-1, with TRBD2 identical over 9 bases. The ends lost 2 bases at V and 8 bases at J; junction bases unmatched: 7. CDR3 size: 14 residues. The germline gives CDR1 DFQATT, CDR2 SNEGSKA (reference sequence). CDR3 residues: CSARSPSGNHEQFF. The CDR3 DNA sequence: TGCAGTGCTAGATCCCCTAGCGGGAACCATGAGCAGTTCTTC.